The T cell receptor (beta chain) described here comes from a study of T cells expressing NK-cell markers. Background on the study: Seven of the eight sequenced donors were HCMV-seropositive; one was seronegative.

The TCR beta cDNA came from 5'RACE template switching with UMIs. TCRdb re-called the 5' RACE reads and shows each CDR3 protein once, DNA omitted. The ten most abundant clones cover 4.2% of a sample with about 300,000 distinct CDR3 sequences. Germline V gene sequence: CDR1 SNHLY, CDR2 FYNNEI. The CDR3 is 16 residues long. Broader study findings: Roughly 1.0-8% of CD8+ T cells in about 6 donors belonged to dominant NKG2C+ clonotypes.

A word on this clonotype: Its specificity is unknown.

Input material: blood T cells: a sorted CD56 or NKG2C T cell subset, CD4+ or CD8+ T cells, or bulk PBMC T cells (not recorded which). This chain joins TRBV2 and TRBJ2-5; TCRdb's D call, TRBD1, is unchecked because there is no DNA. This clonotype originated in a woman aged 18 to 69 in good health. The CDR3: CASSTWTRGDQETQYF.